This TCR beta chain appears in the sequencing data of a study of T cell responses to AZD1222 COVID-19 vaccine (dated by TCRdb to the early 2020s). Notes on the research overall: AZD1222 recipients whose second dose came at about 4 weeks and those whose second dose came at about 12 weeks were combined into one group, since spike-specific TCR depth and breadth did not differ between the two schedules. TCR sequencing was performed for about 240 trial participants, of whom 207 were given two doses of AZD1222 and around 25 were given two doses of MenACWY control vaccine. Enrollment into the trials was organized by age into subgroups of 18-55, 56-69 and 70-plus years, and those subgroups contained 148, 28 and 57 TCR-sequenced participants, respectively. Paper-wide results and their limitations: No day 14 peak-response samples were available, so repertoires were characterized only after the peak T cell response. In the small 56-69-year group, the increase in depth fell short of significance, most likely because of low power. A significant rise in spike-specific TCR breadth and depth was observed after two AZD1222 doses relative to day 0 and relative to MenACWY recipients. Vaccine-associated CD4 TCRs spanned the whole spike protein, with dominant responses in regions 160-218 and 743-854. Conclusions about previously exposed vaccinees are limited because only five to seven AZD1222 recipients were SARS-CoV-2 seropositive at baseline. Reportedly, almost half of the unique spike-specific TCRs recognized epitopes lying outside the regions that are mutated in the B.1.351 and B.1.1.7 variants. Most participants were white British and females outnumbered males, and the authors suggested that clonal diversity may have been underestimated.

CDR1 and CDR2 are read off the germline V gene as SGHRS and YFSETQ. V is pared back by 7 bases and J by 0 bases, with 13 bases lying between the germline termini. There are 14 amino acids in the CDR3, from cysteine to phenylalanine inclusive. The only DNA kept is the CDR3, 42 bases in frame from the first base. About this clone: Its target antigen remains unknown. One base away there is no much larger clone; base qualities are not given.

The intended sense of this specimen's time point label: baseline before first vaccination. Vaccinee samples came from UK trials COV001 and COV002, including a single-blind randomized controlled phase 2/3 trial of AZD1222 (ChAdOx1 nCoV-19) in healthy adults. Trial participant PBMC samples were collected at day 0 and day 28 after the second dose for TCRbeta chain sequencing. The CDR3 regions of human TCRbeta chains were subjected to immunosequencing. On the authors' methods: Repertoire TCRs were checked for matches against a reference library of SARS-CoV-2-specific TCRs that had been generated using the MIRA antigen-specificity platform. Breadth was defined as the fraction of unique TCRs that were SARS-CoV-2-associated, and depth was defined as the fraction of total T cells that were SARS-CoV-2-associated. Using the MIRA data, every spike-specific TCR was mapped to the spike region that the TCR reacted to and assigned to either a CD4 or a CD8 class. Log10-transformed breadth and depth values were compared by one-way ANOVA with Sidak's multiple comparisons tests. Here the immuneACCESS table is served through TCRdb, limited to in-frame sequences with V and J called. Missing clones are a known gap in these copies; in checked studies unresolved V genes cover under half, and the rest lacks a known reason. V, J and clone size derive from that table, while D and trimming were established from the DNA sequence. This sample gives about 92,000 clones in total; about 89% of them show up just once. The leading ten clones occupy under 2% of the sample.

This specimen consisted of peripheral blood, obtained on day 0 of AZD1222 vaccination. The sequence was obtained from an adult in good health. The chain is assembled from TRBV5-1 and TRBJ1-1, with the D gene not confidently named. The nucleotides are TGCGCCAGCCGGCCTAGAGAACTGAACACTGAAGCTTTCTTT. Its product reads: CASRPRELNTEAFF.